This entry describes one T cell receptor beta chain. This clonotype has at least ten counts. Its antigen is currently not known. There are no base qualities to consult, and no much larger clone falls within one base. The CDR3 holds 18 amino acids from the cysteine to the phenylalanine. This entry keeps only the CDR3 DNA: 54 bases, framed from base 1. The germline V gene provides CDR1 MNHEY and CDR2 SVGEGT. V and J are truncated by 6 bases and 2 bases respectively, leaving an intervening sequence of 26 bases. The sample belongs to a study of HIV-infected patients and healthy controls (dated by TCRdb to the mid-2010s). Study-level background: After three months of therapy, CD4 counts in about 90% of the 16 patients increased to a modest but significant degree while remaining below normal ranges. No consistent shift in CD8 counts was seen during early therapy, whereas a slight rise was seen in the CD4:CD8 ratio. Viral load fell below detection in 11 of 16 patients by the second bleed and in all patients following a further year of therapy. Relative to controls, total CDR3 counts per chain did not differ significantly, and patients lacked overall T-cell lymphocytopenia. The study tested whether deep TCR repertoire sequencing of HIV patients' small blood samples could capture immune perturbation and reconstitution. The research as a whole found: Processing included only sixteen HIV-infected individuals, and this was regarded by the authors as a major limit on how widely the findings apply. Most CMV-associated CDR3s became more frequent during therapy, although their change was not significant, whereas HIV-associated CDR3s showed a significant decrease in frequency. The apparent post-therapy recovery of the Gini index in HIV-infected patients was not reproduced in size-matched repertoire data. By Jaccard index and by the count of highly shared sequences, healthy controls shared more CDR3s between individuals than HIV+ patients did. The study cohorts differed slightly in age and sex profile, but those differences did not account for the observed differences in diversity. Compared with untreated HIV+ repertoires, healthy control repertoires had roughly threefold more distinct CDR3s and a higher Shannon diversity. Mean usage differed significantly between HIV-infected patients and controls for eight alpha and eight beta V genes. HIV-infected repertoires showed significantly elevated mean Gini indices relative to controls, which possibly reflects oligoclonality. MAIT cell alpha-chain CDR3s were present at high frequency in healthy controls but severely depleted in HIV+ repertoires. Alpha-beta chain pairing was not determined in the samples. The use of whole blood limited sequencing depth and precluded separation of the dynamics of distinct T-cell subpopulations. Differing numbers of distinct sequences in patients and controls hindered comparison, and size-matching assigned excessive weight to rare events in the HIV-infected data. The study did not determine donor HLA types.

Whole blood was used without cell fractionation, so the repertoire reflected all unsorted peripheral T cells. For RNA extraction, a 2.5 ml sample of peripheral blood was drawn into Tempus tubes. The study enrolled HIV-infected adults who had not yet received antiretroviral therapy and were about to begin treatment, and it processed the first sixteen eligible patients. Patients with febrile or AIDS-related illness, tumors, hepatitis B or C coinfection, immunomodulatory therapy, recent vaccination or treatment interruptions were excluded from enrollment. Residual genomic DNA was removed with the TURBO-DNase kit and globin mRNA was depleted with GLOBINclear. The study collected pretreatment blood from HIV-infected patients just before antiretroviral therapy was started. About 500 ng RNA was reverse transcribed with SuperScript III using primers against the alpha and beta constant regions. Alpha and beta chain libraries were generated separately via chain-specific third strand synthesis with multiplexing indices. In the protocol, all rearrangements within a chain were amplified with a single primer pair so that primer bias was avoided, and molecular barcodes were added to each cDNA molecule. Purified cDNA was joined by T4 RNA Ligase 1 to a 5' RACE adapter carrying a random hexamer and the SP2 sequencing primer site. Second strand synthesis was performed with Phusion polymerase and primed from the SP2 site, and slow temperature ramps were applied to favor optimal annealing. Each molecule's 12-nucleotide barcode consisted of two random hexamer sequences, both added before amplification and joined together. A short first PCR added P5 and P7 adapter elements plus a second index, followed by a roughly 25-cycle amplification PCR with P5s and P7 primers. The libraries went through around 26 PCR cycles in total, were quantified on a Qubit, were sized on a Bioanalyzer, and were diluted to around 4 nM. Normalized libraries were sequenced on an Illumina MiSeq with 2 x 250 paired-end kits. Reverse transcription reactions underwent purification over MinElute columns, with elution into roughly 10 ul Tris-Cl. Adapter ligations ran for under 30 hours at 16 degrees C and were afterwards cleaned with AMPure XP beads at a 1:1 ratio. The study's own analysis went as follows. Demultiplexed FASTQ files were processed with a modified Decombinator by which V, J, insert and barcode information was output. Sequences sharing a barcode but differing from the dominant sequence were discarded as errors, and barcodes clustered at Levenshtein distance 3 were counted to estimate original cDNA molecules. For downstream analyses, the R packages ineq, vegan, igraph and RCytoscape were used, along with IMGT nomenclature and CDR3 definitions. V gene usage was computed over distinct sequences, each TCR counted once to avoid skew from clonal expansion. Similarity networks connected unique CDR3 amino acid sequences within a donor whenever two sequences differed by a single Levenshtein edit. Published HIV-specific CDR3s (roughly 92 alpha, 702 beta) and CMV-specific CDR3s (roughly 13 alpha, 253 beta) were assembled and queried against the repertoires. It was shown by random subsampling to size-matched repertoires that the decreased diversity of patients was not caused by their lower sequence numbers. TCRdb applied fastp at Q25 and MiXCR to the public reads, then kept only in-frame beta chains. Rows with one shared CDR3 protein collapse into an entry with the most common genes and DNA. The V and J calls were determined by TCRdb, not by the authors. The sample data list 7,000 to 8,500 distinct CDR3 sequences, and about 5.9% of these were observed just once. The ten biggest clones cover around a fifth of the sample.

The chain uses TRBV6-2 or TRBV6-3 and TRBJ2-7, with the D segment identity uncertain. Material: blood, obtained before antiretroviral therapy. The receptor was derived from an adult with HIV infection. The nucleotide sequence is given as TGTGCCAGCAGAACCGAACTCTCGGATGGTCAGTGGACCTACGAGCAGTACTTC. Its coded protein is CASRTELSDGQWTYEQYF.